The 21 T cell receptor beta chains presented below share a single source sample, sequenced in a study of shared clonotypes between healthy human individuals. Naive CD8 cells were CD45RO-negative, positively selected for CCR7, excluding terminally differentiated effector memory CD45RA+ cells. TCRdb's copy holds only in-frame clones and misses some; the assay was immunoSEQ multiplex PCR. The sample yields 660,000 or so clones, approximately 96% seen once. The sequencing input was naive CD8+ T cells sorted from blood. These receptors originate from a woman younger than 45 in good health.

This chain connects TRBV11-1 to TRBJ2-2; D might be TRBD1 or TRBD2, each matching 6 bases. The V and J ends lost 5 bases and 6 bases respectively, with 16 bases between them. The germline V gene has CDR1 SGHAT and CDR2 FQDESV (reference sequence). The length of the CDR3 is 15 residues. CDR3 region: CASSQGLAKAGELFF. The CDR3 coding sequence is TGTGCCAGCAGCCAGGGGCTAGCGAAGGCCGGGGAGCTGTTTTTT.

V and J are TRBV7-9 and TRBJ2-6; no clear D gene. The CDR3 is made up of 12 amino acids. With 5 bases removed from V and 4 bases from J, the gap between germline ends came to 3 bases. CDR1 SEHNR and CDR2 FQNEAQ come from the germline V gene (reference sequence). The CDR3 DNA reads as TGTGCCAGCAGCCAGGGGGCCAACGTCCTGACTTTC. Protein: CASSQGANVLTF. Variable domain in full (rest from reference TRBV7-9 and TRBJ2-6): DTGVSQNPRHKITKRGQNVTFRCDPISEHNRLYWYRQTLGQGPEFLTYFQNEAQLEKSRLLSDRFSAERPKGSFSTLEIQRTEQGDSAMYLCASSQGANVLTFGAGSRLTVL.

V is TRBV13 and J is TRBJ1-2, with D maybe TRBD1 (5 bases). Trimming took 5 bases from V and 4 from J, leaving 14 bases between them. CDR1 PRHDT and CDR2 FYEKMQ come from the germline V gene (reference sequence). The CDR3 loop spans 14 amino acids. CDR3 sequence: CASSPEGRVYGYTF. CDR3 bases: TGTGCCAGCAGCCCGGAGGGCAGGGTCTATGGCTACACCTTC.

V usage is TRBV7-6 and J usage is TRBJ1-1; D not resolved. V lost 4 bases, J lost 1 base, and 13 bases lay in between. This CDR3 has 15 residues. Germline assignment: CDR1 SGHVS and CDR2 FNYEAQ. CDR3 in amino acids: CASSSPRGRNTEAFF. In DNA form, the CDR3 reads TGTGCCAGCAGCTCCCCCCGTGGGAGGAACACTGAAGCTTTCTTT.

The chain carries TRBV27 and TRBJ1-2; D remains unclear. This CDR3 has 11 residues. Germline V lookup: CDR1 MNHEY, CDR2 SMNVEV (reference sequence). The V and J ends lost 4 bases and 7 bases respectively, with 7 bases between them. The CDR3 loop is CASSSGAGYTF. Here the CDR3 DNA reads TGTGCCAGCAGTTCCGGCGCTGGCTACACCTTC.

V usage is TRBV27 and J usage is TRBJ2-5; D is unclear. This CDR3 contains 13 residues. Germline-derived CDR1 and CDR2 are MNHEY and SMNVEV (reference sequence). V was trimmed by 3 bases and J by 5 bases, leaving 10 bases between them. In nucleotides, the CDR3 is TGTGCCAGCAGTTTTTCCGGCGAGGAGACCCAGTACTTC. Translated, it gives CASSFSGEETQYF.

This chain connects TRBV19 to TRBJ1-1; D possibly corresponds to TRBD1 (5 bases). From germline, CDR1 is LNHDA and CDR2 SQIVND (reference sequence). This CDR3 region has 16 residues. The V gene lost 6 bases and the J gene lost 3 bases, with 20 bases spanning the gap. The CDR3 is CASSNLKQVWDTEAFF. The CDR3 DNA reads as TGTGCCAGTAGCAACCTAAAACAGGTCTGGGACACTGAAGCTTTCTTT.

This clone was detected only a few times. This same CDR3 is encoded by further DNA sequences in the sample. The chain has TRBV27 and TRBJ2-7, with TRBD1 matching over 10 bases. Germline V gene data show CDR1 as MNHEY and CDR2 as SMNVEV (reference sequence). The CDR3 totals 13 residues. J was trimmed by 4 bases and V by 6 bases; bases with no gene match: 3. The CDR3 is CASSPGQGYEQYF. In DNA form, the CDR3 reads TGTGCCAGCAGCCCGGGACAGGGGTACGAGCAGTACTTC.

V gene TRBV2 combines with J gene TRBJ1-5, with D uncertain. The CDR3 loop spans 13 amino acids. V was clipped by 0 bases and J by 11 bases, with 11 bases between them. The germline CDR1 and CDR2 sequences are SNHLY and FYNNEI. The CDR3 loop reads CASSEALSSAQHF. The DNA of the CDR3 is TGTGCCAGCAGTGAAGCGCTAAGTTCAGCCCAGCATTTT. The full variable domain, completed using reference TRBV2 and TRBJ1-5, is EPEVTQTPSHQVTQMGQEVILRCVPISNHLYFYWYRQILGQKVEFLVSFYNNEISEKSEIFDDQFSVERPDGSNFTLKIRSTKLEDSAMYFCASSEALSSAQHFGDGTRLSIL.

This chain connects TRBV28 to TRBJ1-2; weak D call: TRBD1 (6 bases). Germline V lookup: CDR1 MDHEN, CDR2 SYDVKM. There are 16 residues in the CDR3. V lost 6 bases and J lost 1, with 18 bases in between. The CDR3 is CASSAFGGPGNYGYTF. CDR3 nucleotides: TGTGCCAGCAGCGCATTTGGGGGGCCGGGTAACTATGGCTACACCTTC.

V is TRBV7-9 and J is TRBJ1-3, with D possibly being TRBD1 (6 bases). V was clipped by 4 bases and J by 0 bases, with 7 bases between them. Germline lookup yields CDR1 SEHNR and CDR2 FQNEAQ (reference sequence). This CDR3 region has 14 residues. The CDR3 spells CASSSGDSGNTIYF. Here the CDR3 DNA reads TGTGCCAGCAGCTCAGGGGACTCTGGAAACACCATATATTTT.

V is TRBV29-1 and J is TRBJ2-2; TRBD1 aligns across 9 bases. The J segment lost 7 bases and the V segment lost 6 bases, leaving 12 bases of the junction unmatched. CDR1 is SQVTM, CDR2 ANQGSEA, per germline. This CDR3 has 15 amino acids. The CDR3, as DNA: TGCAGCGTCCAAATCGGGACAGGGCGTTACGGGGAGCTGTTTTTT. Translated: CSVQIGTGRYGELFF.

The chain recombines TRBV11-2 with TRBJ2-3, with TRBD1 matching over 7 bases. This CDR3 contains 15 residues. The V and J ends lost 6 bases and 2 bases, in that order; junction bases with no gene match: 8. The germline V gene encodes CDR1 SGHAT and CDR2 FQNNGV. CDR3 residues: CASSPGQDHTDTQYF. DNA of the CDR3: TGTGCCAGCAGTCCAGGACAGGACCACACAGATACGCAGTATTTT.

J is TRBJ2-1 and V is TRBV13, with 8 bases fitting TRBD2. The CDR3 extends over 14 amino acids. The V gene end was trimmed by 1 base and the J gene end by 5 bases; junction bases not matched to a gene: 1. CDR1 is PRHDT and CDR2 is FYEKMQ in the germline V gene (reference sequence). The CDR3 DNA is TGTGCCAGCAGCTTAGCGGGAGGGCACAATGAGCAGTTCTTC. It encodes CASSLAGGHNEQFF.

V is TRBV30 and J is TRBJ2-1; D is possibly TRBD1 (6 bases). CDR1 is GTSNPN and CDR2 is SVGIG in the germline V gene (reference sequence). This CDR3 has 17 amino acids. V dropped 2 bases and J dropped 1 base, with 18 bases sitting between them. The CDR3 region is CAWSTDDRPPSYNEQFF. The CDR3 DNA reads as TGTGCCTGGAGTACTGACGACAGGCCGCCTTCCTACAATGAGCAGTTCTTC.

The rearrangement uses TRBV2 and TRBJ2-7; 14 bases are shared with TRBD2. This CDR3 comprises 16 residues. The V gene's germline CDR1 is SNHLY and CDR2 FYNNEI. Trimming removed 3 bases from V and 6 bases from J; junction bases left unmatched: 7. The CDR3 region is CASSEGTSGRVREQYF. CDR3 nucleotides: TGTGCCAGCAGTGAGGGGACTAGCGGGAGAGTCCGCGAGCAGTACTTC.

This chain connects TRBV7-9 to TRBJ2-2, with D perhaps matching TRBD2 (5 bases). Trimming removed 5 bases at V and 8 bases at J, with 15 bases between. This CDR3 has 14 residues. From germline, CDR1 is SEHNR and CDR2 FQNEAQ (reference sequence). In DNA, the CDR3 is TGTGCCAGCAGCACCATAGTCCCGGGAGGGGAGCTGTTTTTT. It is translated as CASSTIVPGGELFF.

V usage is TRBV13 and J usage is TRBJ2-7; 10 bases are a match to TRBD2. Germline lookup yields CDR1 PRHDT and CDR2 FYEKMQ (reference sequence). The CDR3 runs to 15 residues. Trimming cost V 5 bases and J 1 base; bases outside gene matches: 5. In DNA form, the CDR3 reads TGTGCCAGCAGCAGTGCTAGCGGGAGTTCCTACGAGCAGTACTTC. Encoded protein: CASSSASGSSYEQYF.

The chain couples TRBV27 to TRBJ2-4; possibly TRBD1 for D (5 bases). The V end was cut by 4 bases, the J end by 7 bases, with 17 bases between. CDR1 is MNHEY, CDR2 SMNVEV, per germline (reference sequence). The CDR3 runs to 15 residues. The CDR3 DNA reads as TGTGCCAGCAGTTCCCTCCAGGGTCCGCCTAACATTCAGTACTTC. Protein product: CASSSLQGPPNIQYF.

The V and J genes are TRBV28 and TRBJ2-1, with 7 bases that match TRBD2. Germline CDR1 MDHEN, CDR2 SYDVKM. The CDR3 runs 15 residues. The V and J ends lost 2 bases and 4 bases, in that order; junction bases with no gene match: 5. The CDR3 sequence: CASSLRLAVYNEQFF. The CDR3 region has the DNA TGTGCCAGCAGTTTACGGCTAGCGGTATACAATGAGCAGTTCTTC.

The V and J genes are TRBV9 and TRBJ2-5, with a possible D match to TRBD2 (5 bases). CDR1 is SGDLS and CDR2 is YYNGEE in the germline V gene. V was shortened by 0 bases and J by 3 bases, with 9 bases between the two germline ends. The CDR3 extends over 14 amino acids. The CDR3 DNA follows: TGTGCCAGCAGCGTAGCATCCGGGGAAGAGACCCAGTACTTC. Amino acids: CASSVASGEETQYF.